These 4 T cell receptor beta chains were all obtained from the same sample, sequenced in a study of blood T cell repertoires in COVID-19. The method was immunoSEQ multiplex PCR; TCRdb's version includes in-frame clones alone and lacks a portion of them. The repertoire holds around 100,000 clones, with approximately 88% as singletons. Specimen: peripheral blood. The receptors originated from a woman aged 55-70 years with acute or convalescent COVID-19.

This chain connects TRBV10-3 to TRBJ1-1; 8 bases are a match to TRBD1. Germline V gene lookup returns CDR1 ENHRY and CDR2 SYGVKD. The junction had 6 bases not matched to a gene; V was cut back by 5 bases and J by 4 bases. The CDR3 spans 14 residues. This chain's CDR3 is CAISSDRAITEAFF. The DNA for the CDR3 is TGTGCCATCAGTTCGGACAGGGCAATCACTGAAGCTTTCTTT.

The chain carries TRBV28 and TRBJ2-3, with unresolved D. The CDR3 is 12 amino acids. Germline V CDR1 and CDR2: MDHEN, SYDVKM. V was shortened by 5 bases and J by 0 bases, with 3 bases between the two germline ends. Written as DNA, the CDR3 is TGTGCCAGCAGTCAAAGCACAGATACGCAGTATTTT. Its translation: CASSQSTDTQYF.

There are a few counts of this clone. The chain couples TRBV10-3 to TRBJ1-1; a possible D gene is TRBD1 (5 bases). CDR3 length: 13 amino acids. Germline V lookup: CDR1 ENHRY, CDR2 SYGVKD. With 6 bases removed from V and 5 bases from J, the gap between germline ends came to 13 bases. The CDR3 DNA is TGTGCCATCAGACCGATGGGGGGAACTGAAGCTTTCTTT. It encodes CAIRPMGGTEAFF.

The chain couples TRBV5-1 to TRBJ2-7, with TRBD2 matching over 9 bases. Unmatched junction bases numbered 10, after V lost 0 bases and J lost 3 bases. Germline V gives CDR1 SGHRS, CDR2 YFSETQ. The CDR3 has 17 residues. The CDR3 nucleotides are TGCGCCAGCAGCTTGGTGGGTAGCGGGAGAGGAAACTACGAGCAGTACTTC. Its translation is CASSLVGSGRGNYEQYF. The full variable domain, rest sourced from reference TRBV5-1 and TRBJ2-7, is KAGVTQTPRYLIKTRGQQVTLSCSPISGHRSVSWYQQTPGQGLQFLFEYFSETQRNKGNFPGRFSGRQFSNSRSEMNVSTLELGDSALYLCASSLVGSGRGNYEQYFGPGTRLTVT.